Each of the 14 T cell receptor beta chains below was sequenced from the same sample in a study of vaccination effects on CD4 cells after COVID-19. Antigens for these TCRs are unknown. Viral peptide pools were used in the ViraFEST assay to expand antigen-specific CD4+ T cells, and sequencing came afterward. With more than 9 days of culture completed, CD4+ T cells were isolated. Vaccine recipients had no previous SARS-CoV-2 infection; their nucleocapsid antibodies were negative. Some clones are missing from TCRdb's copy, which holds only in-frame ones; the method was immunoSEQ multiplex PCR. The sample consists of under 75,000 clones, roughly 80% of them appearing once. This specimen was CD4+ T cells from PBMCs cultured with SARS-CoV-2 spike peptides, taken before COVID-19 vaccination. All receptors come from a human donor who received a COVID-19 vaccine.

The CDR3 region has the DNA TGCGCCAGCAGCTTGGGTCCAGCGGGGGGGCCGAACCAAGAGACCCAGTACTTC. Translated: CASSLGPAGGPNQETQYF. The rearrangement joins TRBV5-1 to TRBJ2-5, with 10 bases matching TRBD2. The V segment lost 0 bases and the J segment 0 bases; nucleotides outside the gene matches: 8. CDR1 SGHRS and CDR2 YFSETQ come from the germline V gene. The CDR3 covers 18 residues. The complete variable domain, with remaining parts taken from reference TRBV5-1 and TRBJ2-5, reads KAGVTQTPRYLIKTRGQQVTLSCSPISGHRSVSWYQQTPGQGLQFLFEYFSETQRNKGNFPGRFSGRQFSNSRSEMNVSTLELGDSALYLCASSLGPAGGPNQETQYFGPGTRLLVL.

The chain joins TRBV7-2 to TRBJ2-4; 8 bases agree with TRBD2. CDR1 is SGHTA, CDR2 FQGNSA, per germline. J lost 3 bases, V lost 5 bases, and 15 bases had no gene match. This CDR3 has 18 amino acids. CDR3 sequence reads: CASSGGGSGGPVKNIQYF. The DNA for the CDR3 is TGTGCCAGCAGCGGAGGTGGGTCGGGGGGGCCCGTCAAAAACATTCAGTACTTC.

The V and J genes are TRBV19 and TRBJ2-3, with 15 positions matching TRBD2. CDR1 LNHDA and CDR2 SQIVND come from the germline V gene (reference sequence). This CDR3 has 19 residues. The V and J ends lost 4 bases and 2 bases, in that order; junction bases with no gene match: 10. The DNA for the CDR3 is TGTGCCAGTAGTAAGGGACTAGCGGGGGGCCTCTATATCACAGATACGCAGTATTTT. Translation gives CASSKGLAGGLYITDTQYF.

The chain carries TRBV5-1 and TRBJ2-2, with D unresolved. The V end lost 4 bases, the J end lost 0 bases, and 13 bases lay between the germline ends. The CDR3 consists of 16 residues. Germline V CDR1 and CDR2: SGHRS, YFSETQ. The CDR3 protein is CASSLGPETNTGELFF. CDR3 DNA sequence: TGCGCCAGCAGCCTGGGCCCTGAGACGAACACCGGGGAGCTGTTTTTT. Looking up the rest from reference TRBV5-1 and TRBJ2-2 gives the full variable domain: KAGVTQTPRYLIKTRGQQVTLSCSPISGHRSVSWYQQTPGQGLQFLFEYFSETQRNKGNFPGRFSGRQFSNSRSEMNVSTLELGDSALYLCASSLGPETNTGELFFGEGSRLTVL.

The DNA of the CDR3 is TGTGCCAGCAGTCGGGACTTCTATAATTCACCCCTCCACTTT. It codes for CASSRDFYNSPLHF. The chain is built from TRBV14 and TRBJ1-6; weak D call: TRBD1 (5 bases). The V end lost 6 bases, the J end lost 3 bases, and 9 bases lay between the germline ends. Germline assignment: CDR1 SGHDN and CDR2 FVKESK. This CDR3 comprises 14 residues.

This clone was seen just once. The chain uses TRBV5-1 and TRBJ1-1; 7 bases agree with TRBD1. This CDR3 contains 15 residues. V gave up 4 bases and J gave up 1 base; unmatched junction bases: 7. Germline V gives CDR1 SGHRS, CDR2 YFSETQ. CDR3 nucleotide sequence: TGCGCCAGCAGCGGCCTGACAGGGACGAACACTGAAGCTTTCTTT. It encodes CASSGLTGTNTEAFF.

The chain links TRBV11-2 to TRBJ1-4, with D uncertain. Germline assignment: CDR1 SGHAT and CDR2 FQNNGV. The CDR3 loop spans 13 amino acids. Deletions cut 1 base from V and 8 bases from J, with 8 bases between. The CDR3 DNA sequence: TGTGCCAGCAGCTTAGGTCTAGCGGAAAAACTGTTTTTT. Residues: CASSLGLAEKLFF.

The sample holds a few counts of this clone. The rearrangement joins TRBV11-3 to TRBJ2-7; D not certain. Trimming took off 5 bases at V and 0 bases at J, with 17 bases between the two ends. The CDR3 sequence is 16 residues long. Germline CDR1 is SGHNT and CDR2 is YENEEA. DNA of the CDR3: TGTGCCAGCAGCCAACCGACCGCGCATAGCTCCTACGAGCAGTACGTC. This codes for CASSQPTAHSSYEQYV.

This clone was counted once. This chain connects TRBV10-2 to TRBJ2-3; 10 nucleotides agree with TRBD2. This CDR3 comprises 15 residues. The germline CDR1 and CDR2 sequences are WSHSY and SAAADI. V was clipped by 7 bases and J by 6 bases; unmatched bases: 10. The CDR3 here is CASKERGGWGDTQYF. CDR3 nucleotides: TGCGCCAGCAAGGAGCGGGGGGGCTGGGGCGATACGCAGTATTTT.

The chain uses TRBV6-5 and TRBJ2-5; D might be TRBD1 (6 bases). V lost 7 bases and J 2 bases, leaving 11 bases between the germline ends. Germline CDR1 is MNHEY and CDR2 is SVGAGI. This CDR3 region has 13 residues. The CDR3 DNA reads as TGTGCCAGCACCTGGGGGCCGCAAGAGACCCAGTACTTC. Protein sequence: CASTWGPQETQYF.

This chain links TRBV5-1 with TRBJ2-1, with a weak D call TRBD2 (6 bases). V dropped 1 base and J dropped 6 bases, with 17 bases sitting between them. The V gene's germline CDR1 is SGHRS and CDR2 YFSETQ. CDR3 length: 16 amino acids. DNA of the CDR3: TGCGCCAGCAGCTTGCCTTACGGGGGTGCGGCCAATGAGCAGTTCTTC. The encoded protein is CASSLPYGGAANEQFF.

V usage is TRBV4-1 and J usage is TRBJ2-5, with 7 positions matching TRBD2. Germline CDR1 reads MGHRA; CDR2 reads YSYEKL. The CDR3 has 16 residues. Losses at the gene ends were 3 bases for V and 4 bases for J; bases not matched to a gene: 11. DNA of the CDR3: TGCGCCAGCAGCCACTTAGGCAGGGAGGGATCAGAGACCCAGTACTTC. Protein product: CASSHLGREGSETQYF.

This clone was detected only once. The rearrangement joins TRBV19 to TRBJ1-2, with unresolved D. The germline V gene encodes CDR1 LNHDA and CDR2 SQIVND (reference sequence). V was cut by 3 bases and J by 3 bases, with 5 bases left in between. This CDR3 is 12 amino acids long. As DNA, the CDR3 is TGTGCCAGTAGTATGTCCCACTATGGCTACACCTTC. Residues: CASSMSHYGYTF.

In this sample, this clone turned up a few times. The J gene is TRBJ1-6, the V gene TRBV6-5; unclear D gene. Germline V gene lookup returns CDR1 MNHEY and CDR2 SVGAGI. V was clipped by 0 bases and J by 0 bases, with 3 bases between them. The CDR3 spans 15 residues. This chain's CDR3 is CASSYSSSYNSPLHF. The CDR3 DNA reads TGTGCCAGCAGTTACTCGAGCTCCTATAATTCACCCCTCCACTTT.